These 25 T cell receptor beta chains were all obtained from the same sample, sequenced in a study of T cell responses to AZD1222 COVID-19 vaccine. TCRdb's copy holds only in-frame clones and misses some; the assay was immunoSEQ multiplex PCR. Of roughly 120,000 clones listed, approximately 86% are singletons. The sequences come from peripheral blood, collected 28 days after the second AZD1222 dose. These receptors came from an adult who received the AZD1222 COVID-19 vaccine.

The chain has TRBV2 and TRBJ2-7; possibly TRBD2 for D (6 bases). V lost 7 bases, J lost 2 bases, and 15 bases lay in between. Germline CDR1 is SNHLY and CDR2 is FYNNEI. CDR3 size: 14 residues. CDR3: CASKWARGAYEQYF. The CDR3 bases are TGTGCCAGCAAGTGGGCGCGGGGCGCCTACGAGCAGTACTTC.

The chain carries TRBV19 and TRBJ2-6; D possibly corresponds to TRBD1 (5 bases). V was pared by 2 bases and J by 4 bases, with 12 bases between. The germline V gene encodes CDR1 LNHDA and CDR2 SQIVND (reference sequence). The length of the CDR3 is 16 residues. This CDR3 is CASSIIAGIGANVLTF. As DNA, the CDR3 is TGTGCCAGTAGTATAATAGCAGGGATAGGGGCCAACGTCCTGACTTTC.

The chain couples TRBV19 to TRBJ1-3, with D unclear. V lost 4 bases and J 1 base, leaving 11 bases between the germline ends. Germline V gene lookup returns CDR1 LNHDA and CDR2 SQIVND (reference sequence). The CDR3 is made up of 15 amino acids. CDR3: CASSTARRSGNTIYF. The CDR3 nucleotides are TGTGCCAGTAGTACTGCCAGACGTTCTGGAAACACCATATATTTT.

This chain connects TRBV7-9 to TRBJ2-1; 7 bases agree with TRBD2. V trimming: 8 bases; J trimming: 4 bases; junction bases outside the gene matches: 11. The length of the CDR3 is 15 residues. Germline CDR1 and CDR2: SEHNR and FQNEAQ (reference sequence). CDR3 sequence reads: CASLTQLARYNEQFF. CDR3 in DNA: TGTGCCAGCCTTACCCAACTAGCGCGTTACAATGAGCAGTTCTTC.

V is TRBV4-1 and J is TRBJ1-1; D unclear. Looked up from germline, CDR1 is MGHRA and CDR2 is YSYEKL. The length of the CDR3 is 14 residues. Deletions cut 5 bases from V and 1 base from J, with 11 bases between. In DNA form, the CDR3 reads TGCGCCAGCAGCGCCCCGACCCAGAACACTGAAGCTTTCTTT. This sequence encodes CASSAPTQNTEAFF.

The chain uses TRBV7-2 and TRBJ2-1, with a tentative D call TRBD1 (5 bases). Germline V lookup: CDR1 SGHTA, CDR2 FQGNSA. V gave up 4 bases and J gave up 2 bases, with 6 bases separating them. The CDR3 is made up of 13 amino acids. For the CDR3, the DNA is TGTGCCAGCAGCTGGGGCACCTACAATGAGCAGTTCTTC. Protein product: CASSWGTYNEQFF.

Remarks on this clone: Additional DNA sequences in this sample encode the identical CDR3. The V gene is TRBV3-1 (or the pseudogene TRBV3-2), the J gene TRBJ1-3; D gene ambiguous. The CDR3 totals 15 residues. Trimming shortened V by 1 base and J by 0 bases, and 7 bases separated the two germline ends. Per germline, CDR1 LGHDT and CDR2 YNNKEL (reference sequence). In nucleotides, the CDR3 is TGTGCCAGCAGCCAAGTCCGTAGCTCTGGAAACACCATATATTTT. As protein: CASSQVRSSGNTIYF.

In its sample, this clone was seen once. The chain joins TRBV2 to TRBJ2-7, with D hard to call. The germline V and J ends were trimmed by 3 bases and 3 bases, with 12 bases remaining between them. This CDR3 contains 14 residues. Germline V gives CDR1 SNHLY, CDR2 FYNNEI. This CDR3 is CASSESQINYEQYF. In DNA form, the CDR3 reads TGTGCCAGCAGTGAGAGTCAGATCAACTACGAGCAGTACTTC. Complete variable domain (other parts from reference TRBV2 and TRBJ2-7): EPEVTQTPSHQVTQMGQEVILRCVPISNHLYFYWYRQILGQKVEFLVSFYNNEISEKSEIFDDQFSVERPDGSNFTLKIRSTKLEDSAMYFCASSESQINYEQYFGPGTRLTVT.

This clone showed up just a few times. The chain couples TRBV7-3 to TRBJ1-2, with D possibly TRBD1 on 5 matching bases. Trimming stripped 1 base from V and 8 bases from J, with 8 bases between. CDR3 length equals 12 residues. CDR1 is SGHTA and CDR2 is FQGTGA in the germline V gene. The CDR3 is CASSLSGGGYTF. Written as DNA, the CDR3 is TGTGCCAGCAGCTTAAGTGGGGGAGGCTACACCTTC.

This sequence joins TRBV19 and TRBJ1-5; D is uncertain. CDR1 is LNHDA, CDR2 SQIVND, per germline (reference sequence). Trimming removed 7 bases from V and 2 bases from J, with 15 bases in between. The CDR3 is made up of 15 amino acids. The DNA for the CDR3 is TGTGCCAGTACCCCGACGAGCCGGGGCAATCAGCCCCAGCATTTT. This translates into CASTPTSRGNQPQHF.

The gene calls are TRBV6-2 or TRBV6-3 and TRBJ2-3; 7 bases map to TRBD1. Germline assignment: CDR1 MNHEY and CDR2 SVGEGT. There are 16 residues in the CDR3. The V and J ends lost 6 bases and 1 base, in that order; junction bases with no gene match: 10. CDR3 DNA: TGTGCCAGCAGCCCTAGACAGGGCTTTGGCACAGATACGCAGTATTTT. Translating gives CASSPRQGFGTDTQYF.

This sequence joins TRBV6-6 and TRBJ1-2; TRBD1 agrees at 8 bases. The CDR3 has 13 residues. Germline CDR1 and CDR2: MNHNY and SVGAGI (reference sequence). Unmatched junction bases numbered 7, after V lost 7 bases and J lost 6 bases. Here the CDR3 DNA reads TGTGCCAGCATACACAGGGGGGGAAATGGCTACACCTTC. Protein sequence: CASIHRGGNGYTF.

The J gene is TRBJ1-6, the V gene TRBV5-1; no firm D call. V was trimmed by 6 bases and J by 6 bases, leaving 13 bases between them. The CDR3 covers 14 residues. The V gene's germline CDR1 is SGHRS and CDR2 YFSETQ. The CDR3 DNA sequence: TGCGCCAGCAAAGCCGCGGAGCTTAATTCACCCCTCCACTTT. Amino acid sequence: CASKAAELNSPLHF.

V usage is TRBV7-2 and J usage is TRBJ2-3, with D unclear. V lost 5 bases, J lost 2 bases, and 8 bases lay in between. The CDR3 is made up of 13 amino acids. Germline V CDR1 and CDR2: SGHTA, FQGNSA. This CDR3 reads CASSPENTDTQYF. CDR3 bases: TGTGCCAGCAGCCCGGAAAACACAGATACGCAGTATTTT.

V usage is TRBV29-1 and J usage is TRBJ1-4; no clear D gene. The germline V gene has CDR1 SQVTM and CDR2 ANQGSEA. The V gene lost 5 bases and the J gene lost 3 bases, with 7 bases spanning the gap. The CDR3 has 12 amino acids. The CDR3 loop is CSVTSSNEKLFF. CDR3 DNA sequence: TGCAGCGTTACTAGTTCTAATGAAAAACTGTTTTTT.

This chain joins TRBV5-1 and TRBJ2-3; no firm D call. This CDR3 spans 15 amino acids. Trimming pared 0 bases from V and 0 bases from J, leaving 8 bases between. CDR1 and CDR2 (germline): SGHRS, YFSETQ. The CDR3 protein is CASSLGPTSTDTQYF. In DNA, the CDR3 is TGCGCCAGCAGCTTGGGTCCAACTAGCACAGATACGCAGTATTTT.

The rearrangement links TRBV30 to TRBJ2-1; the match to TRBD2 covers 8 bases. V was clipped by 0 bases and J by 12 bases; unmatched bases: 10. Germline loops: CDR1 GTSNPN, CDR2 SVGIG (reference sequence). The CDR3 extends over 14 amino acids. The CDR3 DNA follows: TGTGCCTGGAGTGTAGGCGGGGGGCCTCAAGGGCAGTTCTTC. This gives the protein CAWSVGGGPQGQFF.

This clone showed up just once. The chain joins TRBV6-5 to TRBJ1-2; D call uncertain. V dropped 11 bases and J dropped 4 bases, with 14 bases sitting between them. The germline CDR1 and CDR2 sequences are MNHEY and SVGAGI. CDR3 length equals 12 residues. The CDR3 coding sequence is TGTGCCGGGTTGGGAGGGATCTATGGCTACACCTTC. This gives the protein CAGLGGIYGYTF.

The chain joins TRBV6-5 to TRBJ1-6, with D unclear. CDR1 is MNHEY, CDR2 SVGAGI, per germline. The CDR3 consists of 14 residues. V lost 7 bases and J 5 bases, leaving 12 bases between the germline ends. CDR3 DNA: TGTGCCAGCAAAGGCCACCGCGATAATTCACCCCTCCACTTT. Protein sequence: CASKGHRDNSPLHF.

This clone occurred once. This rearrangement joins TRBV7-3 to TRBJ2-1; D uncertain. V was trimmed by 3 bases and J by 11 bases, leaving 11 bases between them. This CDR3 comprises 12 residues. Germline CDR1 SGHTA, CDR2 FQGTGA. The chain's CDR3 is CASSLDSRQQFF. In nucleotides, the CDR3 is TGTGCCAGCAGCTTGGATAGCAGGCAGCAGTTCTTC.

The J gene is TRBJ1-1, the V gene TRBV4-3; tentative D call: TRBD1 (5 bases). Trimming took 4 bases from V and 5 from J, leaving 26 bases between them. Per the germline V gene, CDR1 is LGHNA and CDR2 is YSLEER. There are 18 residues in the CDR3. CDR3 sequence reads: CASSPNTPFTGGWTEAFF. CDR3 DNA: TGCGCCAGCAGCCCCAATACCCCTTTTACGGGGGGATGGACTGAAGCTTTCTTT.

This sequence joins TRBV9 and TRBJ1-6, with unresolved D. CDR1 is SGDLS, CDR2 YYNGEE, per germline. V lost 0 bases, J lost 0 bases, and 7 bases lay in between. The CDR3 loop spans 16 amino acids. CDR3 sequence: CASSVGPSSYNSPLHF. The CDR3, as DNA: TGTGCCAGCAGCGTAGGTCCTAGCTCCTATAATTCACCCCTCCACTTT.

This chain connects TRBV11-3 to TRBJ1-6; no firm D call. CDR1 and CDR2 (germline): SGHNT, YENEEA. Trimming removed 4 bases from V and 5 bases from J, with 18 bases in between. The CDR3 is made up of 17 amino acids. The CDR3 loop reads CASSSRPKGIDNSPLHF. The DNA for the CDR3 is TGTGCCAGCAGCTCACGCCCCAAGGGCATCGATAATTCACCCCTCCACTTT.

The rearrangement uses TRBV4-3 and TRBJ2-7, with 12 bases fitting TRBD2. CDR1 LGHNA and CDR2 YSLEER come from the germline V gene. V lost 1 base and J lost 7; bases outside the gene matches: 11. The CDR3 spans 17 residues. CDR3: CASSQVALAGGPIEQYF. DNA for the CDR3: TGCGCCAGCAGCCAAGTTGCCCTAGCGGGGGGGCCGATTGAGCAGTACTTC.

This chain joins TRBV5-8 and TRBJ1-5; D is unresolved. Germline assignment: CDR1 SGHTS and CDR2 YDEGEE. Trimming stripped 0 bases from V and 1 base from J, with 14 bases between. This CDR3 has 17 amino acids. This chain's CDR3 is CASSLVVFAPSNQPQHF. As DNA, the CDR3 is TGTGCCAGCAGCTTGGTTGTCTTTGCCCCAAGCAATCAGCCCCAGCATTTT.